Sequencing of this T cell receptor beta chain was carried out in a study of shared clonotypes between healthy human individuals. The study ran the assay at deep level. TCRdb's table, derived via immunoSEQ multiplex PCR, lists solely in-frame clones and lacks some. The table shows about 460,000 clones, with 70% to 80% occurring only once. Caucasian adults residing in Nashville, Tennessee made up all the donors. Germline V lookup: CDR1 KGHSH, CDR2 LQKENI. The ends lost 2 bases at V and 6 bases at J; junction bases unmatched: 11. The CDR3 contains 17 residues. V gene TRBV18 combines with J gene TRBJ2-1; 9 bases fit TRBD2. The sequenced sample consisted of PBMCs. This TCR derives from a woman in her thirties or forties in good health. Some clones in this sample may be carry-over from other donors' samples. CDR3 coding DNA: TGTGCCAGCTCACCAGAAGTAGCGGGAGTTGGGGGCAATGAGCAGTTCTTC. This encodes CASSPEVAGVGGNEQFF.